This T cell receptor (beta chain) is from a study of T cells after yellow fever vaccination. Deletions cut 3 bases from V and 4 bases from J, with 11 bases between. Germline CDR1 reads LGHDT; CDR2 reads YNNKEL (reference sequence). The CDR3 totals 14 residues. With respect to this clonotype: What it binds is unknown.

Each CDR3 protein is one row after TCRdb ran MiXCR on the 5' RACE reads. The table has approximately 610,000 distinct CDR3 sequences, 17% seen once. Study outcomes and limitations: Although the secondary response was weaker, it peaked faster, at day 5 versus 15.

Here the sequenced sample was PBMCs, taken 5 to 6 days after the first yellow fever vaccination. The sequence came from a man aged 18 to 29 who received the YFV17D yellow fever vaccine. The genes are TRBV3-1 and TRBJ2-3; D is perhaps TRBD2 (5 bases). The CDR3: CASSHGEGADTQYF. The DNA of the CDR3 is TGTGCCAGCAGCCACGGGGAAGGTGCAGATACGCAGTATTTT.